Each of the 21 T cell receptor beta chains below was sequenced from the same sample in a study of blood T cell repertoires in COVID-19. Measured with immunoSEQ multiplex PCR; TCRdb has only the in-frame clones, and not every one. The sample includes over 600,000 clones, about 87% of them seen just once. The sample consisted of peripheral blood. Receptor source: a woman between 18 and 29 years old with acute or convalescent COVID-19.

This sequence joins TRBV2 and TRBJ1-1; D might be TRBD1 (6 bases). The length of the CDR3 is 15 residues. Trimming took 7 bases from V and 0 from J, leaving 15 bases between them. From germline, CDR1 is SNHLY and CDR2 FYNNEI. The CDR3 nucleotides are TGTGCCAGCACTAAAGACAGGACGTTGAACACTGAAGCTTTCTTT. Translation: CASTKDRTLNTEAFF. Full variable domain (outside the CDR3, taken from reference TRBV2 and TRBJ1-1): EPEVTQTPSHQVTQMGQEVILRCVPISNHLYFYWYRQILGQKVEFLVSFYNNEISEKSEIFDDQFSVERPDGSNFTLKIRSTKLEDSAMYFCASTKDRTLNTEAFFGQGTRLTVV.

The chain couples TRBV7-9 to TRBJ1-4; possibly TRBD1 for D (6 bases). V was pared by 8 bases and J by 5 bases, with 21 bases between. This CDR3 is built from 16 residues. CDR1 SEHNR and CDR2 FQNEAQ come from the germline V gene (reference sequence). In nucleotides, the CDR3 is TGTGCCAGCCGGGCGGGGGCCGCCTTTACGAATGAAAAACTGTTTTTT. Translating it yields CASRAGAAFTNEKLFF.

V usage is TRBV27 and J usage is TRBJ2-7; the match to TRBD1 covers 7 bases. J was trimmed by 2 bases and V by 3 bases; bases with no gene match: 10. CDR1 is MNHEY and CDR2 is SMNVEV in the germline V gene (reference sequence). This CDR3 is 16 amino acids long. Written as DNA, the CDR3 is TGTGCCAGCAGTTTCGGGCAGGGGGTCCCTCCCTACGAGCAGTACTTC. Encoded protein: CASSFGQGVPPYEQYF.

The J gene is TRBJ2-3, the V gene TRBV7-6, with D perhaps TRBD1 (7 bases). Germline CDR1 SGHVS, CDR2 FNYEAQ. The CDR3 is 15 residues long. V was shortened by 3 bases and J by 3 bases, with 13 bases between the two germline ends. The CDR3 protein is CASSFQGGGTDTQYF. The CDR3 DNA reads TGTGCCAGCAGCTTTCAGGGGGGCGGAACAGATACGCAGTATTTT.

CDR3 loop: CAGAGGVRGAYEQYF. The CDR3 DNA is TGTGCCGGGGCCGGGGGGGTTCGGGGGGCCTACGAGCAGTACTTC. The V and J genes are TRBV30 and TRBJ2-7, with 8 positions matching TRBD2. The CDR3 is made up of 15 amino acids. The germline V gene encodes CDR1 GTSNPN and CDR2 SVGIG (reference sequence). With V trimmed by 8 bases and J by 2 bases, 14 bases remained unmatched.

This clone is a singleton in its sample. As DNA, the CDR3 is TGCGCCAGCAGCCAAGAAATCCAGGGTGGCCAGCCCCAGCATTTT. This codes for CASSQEIQGGQPQHF. The J gene is TRBJ1-5, the V gene TRBV4-1, with D maybe TRBD1 (5 bases). The germline V and J ends were trimmed by 0 bases and 7 bases, with 13 bases remaining between them. CDR3 length: 15 residues. Germline V lookup: CDR1 MGHRA, CDR2 YSYEKL.

The chain is built from TRBV6-2 or TRBV6-3 and TRBJ1-5; TRBD1 might be the D (6 bases). Germline CDR1 and CDR2: MNHEY and SVGEGT. Trimming stripped 4 bases from V and 1 base from J, with 11 bases between. The CDR3 extends over 15 amino acids. The CDR3 bases are TGTGCCAGCAGTTCACAGGGAGAGAGCAATCAGCCCCAGCATTTT. This gives the protein CASSSQGESNQPQHF.

CDR3 loop: CASSDDRWVEKLFF. In DNA form, the CDR3 reads TGTGCCAGCAGTGACGACAGATGGGTTGAAAAACTGTTTTTT. V usage is TRBV2 and J usage is TRBJ1-4; D possibly corresponds to TRBD1 (5 bases). Per the germline V gene, CDR1 is SNHLY and CDR2 is FYNNEI. V lost 3 bases to trimming and J lost 7 bases, with 12 bases between them. The CDR3 spans 14 residues.

The V call is TRBV2, the J call TRBJ2-5; 10 positions agree with TRBD1. Germline V CDR1 and CDR2: SNHLY, FYNNEI. The CDR3 totals 14 residues. Trimming cost V 6 bases and J 5 bases; bases outside gene matches: 6. CDR3 coding DNA: TGTGCCAGCAGCCGGGACAGGGGTTCGGAGACCCAGTACTTC. Its translation: CASSRDRGSETQYF.

The chain is built from TRBV5-1 and TRBJ1-2; D possibly corresponds to TRBD1 (5 bases). Trimming cost V 5 bases and J 1 base, with 15 bases left between them. The CDR3 is made up of 15 amino acids. In germline, CDR1 is SGHRS, CDR2 YFSETQ. Written as DNA, the CDR3 is TGCGCCAGCAGTTATACCCAGGGAAGTAACTATGGCTACACCTTC. It is translated as CASSYTQGSNYGYTF.

V usage is TRBV7-2 and J usage is TRBJ1-2; D perhaps matches TRBD1 (5 bases). The CDR3 length is 15 residues. V gave up 1 base and J gave up 4 bases, with 13 bases separating them. The germline V gene encodes CDR1 SGHTA and CDR2 FQGNSA. CDR3 DNA: TGTGCCAGCAGCTTAGGGTCCCCGGGACTCTATGGCTACACCTTC. It codes for CASSLGSPGLYGYTF. The variable domain in full, with the rest retrieved from reference TRBV7-2 and TRBJ1-2, is GAGVSQSPSNKVTEKGKDVELRCDPISGHTALYWYRQSLGQGLEFLIYFQGNSAPDKSGLPSDRFSAERTGGSVSTLTIQRTQQEDSAVYLCASSLGSPGLYGYTFGSGTRLTVV.

The genes are TRBV5-8 and TRBJ1-4, with D possibly matching TRBD1 (6 bases). Germline-derived CDR1 and CDR2 are SGHTS and YDEGEE. The CDR3 has 14 residues. Trimming removed 4 bases at V and 7 bases at J, with 14 bases between. This CDR3 reads CASSVQGRGEKLFF. The DNA of the CDR3 is TGTGCCAGCAGCGTACAGGGACGGGGTGAAAAACTGTTTTTT.

The V call is TRBV5-5, the J call TRBJ1-1, with a weak D call TRBD1 (5 bases). CDR1 and CDR2 from the germline V gene are SGHKS and YYEKEE (reference sequence). This CDR3 region has 14 residues. V lost 0 bases, J lost 3 bases, and 9 bases lay in between. The CDR3 DNA is TGTGCCAGCAGCTTGGCCGGGGGGGACACTGAAGCTTTCTTT. Amino acids: CASSLAGGDTEAFF.

The genes are TRBV2 and TRBJ1-2, with D perhaps TRBD1 (5 bases). V lost 8 bases to trimming and J lost 3 bases, with 13 bases between them. CDR1 and CDR2 (germline): SNHLY, FYNNEI. This CDR3 has 13 residues. The CDR3 is CASGPEGDYGYTF. The CDR3 DNA follows: TGTGCCAGCGGGCCCGAAGGGGACTATGGCTACACCTTC.

This sequence joins TRBV6-4 and TRBJ2-2; the match to TRBD2 covers 9 bases. Germline CDR1 and CDR2: MRHNA and SNTAGT. The trim removed 4 bases at V and 6 bases at J, leaving 9 bases unmatched. CDR3 size: 16 residues. CDR3 DNA: TGTGCCAGCAGTGCCAATAGCGGGGGAGGCGCCGGGGAGCTGTTTTTT. Translation gives CASSANSGGGAGELFF.

This rearrangement joins TRBV29-1 to TRBJ2-5; D uncertain. The V end lost 0 bases, the J end lost 9 bases, and 8 bases lay between the germline ends. This CDR3 region has 11 residues. Germline lookup yields CDR1 SQVTM and CDR2 ANQGSEA. CDR3 coding DNA: TGCAGCGTTGAAGATTTTGGGCCCCAGTACTTC. Protein sequence: CSVEDFGPQYF. The full variable domain, its missing parts supplied by reference TRBV29-1 and TRBJ2-5, is SAVISQKPSRDICQRGTSLTIQCQVDSQVTMMFWYRQQPGQSLTLIATANQGSEATYESGFVIDKFPISRPNLTFSTLTVSNMSPEDSSIYLCSVEDFGPQYFGPGTRLLVL.

The rearrangement uses TRBV6-5 and TRBJ2-7; 8 positions agree with TRBD1. Germline assignment: CDR1 MNHEY and CDR2 SVGAGI. Trimming at V came to 5 bases and at J to 2 bases, leaving 5 bases not matched to a gene. The CDR3 spans 14 residues. DNA of the CDR3: TGTGCCAGCAGTACCATACAGGGGGCCTACGAGCAGTACTTC. Translating it yields CASSTIQGAYEQYF.

The chain recombines TRBV25-1 with TRBJ1-2; D unresolved. This CDR3 is built from 10 residues. Germline V gives CDR1 MGHDK, CDR2 SYGVNS. Between the trimmed V and J ends, which lost 5 bases and 6 bases, there was a span of 4 bases. The CDR3 region is CASSINGYTF. DNA of the CDR3: TGTGCCAGCAGTATTAATGGCTACACCTTC.

The rearrangement joins TRBV5-8 to TRBJ2-1; tentative D call: TRBD1 (6 bases). Trimming shortened V by 2 bases and J by 5 bases, and 20 bases separated the two germline ends. CDR3 length equals 17 residues. From germline, CDR1 is SGHTS and CDR2 YDEGEE. The CDR3 DNA reads TGTGCCAGCAGCTTACCCAACTGGGGGCTGGGGGACAATGAGCAGTTCTTC. Its translation: CASSLPNWGLGDNEQFF.

This clone was counted a single time. This chain uses TRBV21-1 with TRBJ1-2. TRBV21-1 is deemed a pseudogene. CDR3 length: 14 residues. The CDR3 nucleotides are TGTGCCAGCAGCAATAAAGGAGCAGCAACTGGCTACACCTTC. This codes for CASSNKGAATGYTF.

The V gene is TRBV4-3, the J gene TRBJ1-2; TRBD1 might be the D (6 bases). The CDR3 is 14 amino acids. Germline assignment: CDR1 LGHNA and CDR2 YSLEER. With 4 bases removed from V and 2 bases from J, the gap between germline ends came to 11 bases. The DNA for the CDR3 is TGCGCCAGCAGCCCAATTCAGGGGAACTATGGCTACACCTTC. As protein: CASSPIQGNYGYTF.